This T cell receptor beta chain was captured by sequencing in a study of early T cells in non-severe SARS-CoV-2 infection. The CDR3 has 14 residues. Between the trimmed V and J ends, which lost 0 bases and 2 bases, there was a span of 9 bases. Germline assignment: CDR1 SGHRS and CDR2 YFSETQ. Each CDR3 protein is one row after TCRdb ran MiXCR on the 5' RACE reads. In the table there are about 26,000 distinct CDR3 sequences, approximately 5.1% of which are singletons. In this sample, this clonotype is medium-sized (0.01 to 0.1%). The origin of this receptor is an adult who was a healthcare worker with PCR-confirmed SARS-CoV-2 infection or an uninfected control (not recorded which). The source material was whole blood. This sequence joins TRBV5-1 and TRBJ2-7; D gene unclear. The chain's CDR3 is CASSLGGTPYEQYF. The CDR3, as DNA: TGCGCCAGCAGCTTGGGGGGAACTCCCTACGAGCAGTACTTC.